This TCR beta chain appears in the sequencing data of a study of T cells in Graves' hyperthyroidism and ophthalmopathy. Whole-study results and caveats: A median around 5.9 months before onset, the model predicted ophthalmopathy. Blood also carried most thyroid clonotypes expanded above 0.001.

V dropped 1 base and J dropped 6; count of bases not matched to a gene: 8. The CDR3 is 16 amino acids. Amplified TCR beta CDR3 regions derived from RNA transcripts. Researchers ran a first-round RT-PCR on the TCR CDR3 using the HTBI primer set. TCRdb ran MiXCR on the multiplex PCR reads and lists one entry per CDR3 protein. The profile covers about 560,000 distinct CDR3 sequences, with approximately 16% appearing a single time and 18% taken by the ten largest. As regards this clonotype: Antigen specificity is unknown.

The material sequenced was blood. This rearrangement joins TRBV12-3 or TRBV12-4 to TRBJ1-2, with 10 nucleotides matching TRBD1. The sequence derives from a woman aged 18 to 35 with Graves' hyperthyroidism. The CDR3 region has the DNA TGTGCCAGCAGTTTAGGGCGTTGGGGACAGGGGCATGGCTACACCTTC. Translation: CASSLGRWGQGHGYTF.